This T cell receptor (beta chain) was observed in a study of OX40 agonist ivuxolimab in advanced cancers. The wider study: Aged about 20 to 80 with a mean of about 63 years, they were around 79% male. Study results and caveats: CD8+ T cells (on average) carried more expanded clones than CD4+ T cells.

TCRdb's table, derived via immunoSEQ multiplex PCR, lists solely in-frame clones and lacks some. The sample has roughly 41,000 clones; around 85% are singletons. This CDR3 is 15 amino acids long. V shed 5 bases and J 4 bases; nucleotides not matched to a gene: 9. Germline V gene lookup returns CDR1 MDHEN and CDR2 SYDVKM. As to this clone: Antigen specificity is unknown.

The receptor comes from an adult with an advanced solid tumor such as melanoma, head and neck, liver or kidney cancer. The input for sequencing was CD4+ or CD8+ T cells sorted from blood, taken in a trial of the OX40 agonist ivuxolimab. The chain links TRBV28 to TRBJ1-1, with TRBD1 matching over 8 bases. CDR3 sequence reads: CASSKRTGWSTEAFF. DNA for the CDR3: TGTGCCAGCAGTAAACGGACAGGGTGGAGCACTGAAGCTTTCTTT.